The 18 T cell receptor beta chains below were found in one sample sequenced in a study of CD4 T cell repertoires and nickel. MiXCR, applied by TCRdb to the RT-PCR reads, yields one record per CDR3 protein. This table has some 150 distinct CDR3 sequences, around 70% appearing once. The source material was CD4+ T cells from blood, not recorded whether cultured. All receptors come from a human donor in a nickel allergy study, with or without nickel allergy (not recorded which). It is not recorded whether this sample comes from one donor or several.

CDR3 sequence: CASSYGTSDGEQYF. The CDR3 bases are TGTGCCAGCAGTTACGGGACTAGCGATGGCGAGCAGTACTTC. V is TRBV6-5 and J is TRBJ2-7; 10 nucleotides align to TRBD2. This CDR3 spans 14 amino acids. CDR1 MNHEY and CDR2 SVGAGI come from the germline V gene. V lost 2 bases, J lost 6 bases, and 4 bases stayed unmatched.

The CDR3 region has the DNA TGTGCCAGCAGTTTCCACAGGGGGTCCTATAATTCACCCCTCCACTTT. This codes for CASSFHRGSYNSPLHF. The genes are TRBV12-3 or TRBV12-4 and TRBJ1-6; 8 bases are shared with TRBD1. The J segment lost 1 base and the V segment lost 3 bases, leaving 2 bases of the junction unmatched. This CDR3 has 16 residues.

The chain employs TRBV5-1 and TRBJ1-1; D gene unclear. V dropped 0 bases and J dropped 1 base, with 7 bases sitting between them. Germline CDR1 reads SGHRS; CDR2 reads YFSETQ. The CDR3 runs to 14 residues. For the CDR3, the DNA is TGCGCCAGCAGCTTGGGGGCGGAGAACACTGAAGCTTTCTTT. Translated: CASSLGAENTEAFF. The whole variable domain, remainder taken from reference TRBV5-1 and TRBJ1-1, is KAGVTQTPRYLIKTRGQQVTLSCSPISGHRSVSWYQQTPGQGLQFLFEYFSETQRNKGNFPGRFSGRQFSNSRSEMNVSTLELGDSALYLCASSLGAENTEAFFGQGTRLTVV.

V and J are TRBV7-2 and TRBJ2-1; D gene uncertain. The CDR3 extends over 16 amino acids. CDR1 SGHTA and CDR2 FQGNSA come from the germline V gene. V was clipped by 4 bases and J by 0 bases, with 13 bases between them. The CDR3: CASSSDATHSYNEQFF. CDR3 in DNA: TGTGCCAGCAGCTCAGATGCGACCCACTCCTACAATGAGCAGTTCTTC.

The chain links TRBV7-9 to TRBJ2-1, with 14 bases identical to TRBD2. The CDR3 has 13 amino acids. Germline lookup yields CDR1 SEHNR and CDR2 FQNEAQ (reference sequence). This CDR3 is CIGTSGGYNEQFF. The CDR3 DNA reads TGTATCGGGACTAGCGGGGGATACAATGAGCAGTTCTTC.

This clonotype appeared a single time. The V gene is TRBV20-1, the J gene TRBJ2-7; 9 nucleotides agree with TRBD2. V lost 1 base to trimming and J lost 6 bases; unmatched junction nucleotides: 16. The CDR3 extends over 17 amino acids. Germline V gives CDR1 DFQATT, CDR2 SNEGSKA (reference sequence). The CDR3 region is CSARGPPLASGAIEQYF. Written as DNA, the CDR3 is TGCAGTGCTAGAGGTCCCCCCCTTGCTAGCGGGGCTATCGAGCAGTACTTC.

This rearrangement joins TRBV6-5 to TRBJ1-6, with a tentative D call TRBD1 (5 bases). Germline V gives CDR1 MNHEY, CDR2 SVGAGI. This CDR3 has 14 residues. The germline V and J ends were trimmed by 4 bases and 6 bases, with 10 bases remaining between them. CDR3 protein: CASSLGGSNSPLHF. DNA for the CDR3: TGTGCCAGCAGTTTGGGGGGGAGTAATTCACCCCTCCACTTT.

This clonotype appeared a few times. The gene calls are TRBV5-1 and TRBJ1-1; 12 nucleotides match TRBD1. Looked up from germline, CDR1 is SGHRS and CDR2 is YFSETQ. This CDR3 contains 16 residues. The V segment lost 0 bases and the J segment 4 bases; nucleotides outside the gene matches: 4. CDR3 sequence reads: CASSLVAGQGATEAFF. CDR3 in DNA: TGCGCCAGCAGCTTGGTCGCGGGACAGGGGGCCACTGAAGCTTTCTTT. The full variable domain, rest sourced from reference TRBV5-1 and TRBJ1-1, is KAGVTQTPRYLIKTRGQQVTLSCSPISGHRSVSWYQQTPGQGLQFLFEYFSETQRNKGNFPGRFSGRQFSNSRSEMNVSTLELGDSALYLCASSLVAGQGATEAFFGQGTRLTVV.

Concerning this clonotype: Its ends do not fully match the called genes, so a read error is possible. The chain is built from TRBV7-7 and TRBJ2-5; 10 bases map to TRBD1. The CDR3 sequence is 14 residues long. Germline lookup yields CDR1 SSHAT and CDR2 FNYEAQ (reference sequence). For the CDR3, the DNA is TGTGCTAGCAAAGCGACAGGGGGCGAGGAGACCCAGTACTTC. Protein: CASKATGGEETQYF.

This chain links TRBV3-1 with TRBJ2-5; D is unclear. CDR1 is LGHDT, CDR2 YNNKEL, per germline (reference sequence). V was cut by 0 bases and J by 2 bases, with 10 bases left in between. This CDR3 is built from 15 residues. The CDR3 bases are TGTGCCAGCAGCCAAGATCGCGTAGAGCAAGAGACCCAGTACTTC. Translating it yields CASSQDRVEQETQYF.

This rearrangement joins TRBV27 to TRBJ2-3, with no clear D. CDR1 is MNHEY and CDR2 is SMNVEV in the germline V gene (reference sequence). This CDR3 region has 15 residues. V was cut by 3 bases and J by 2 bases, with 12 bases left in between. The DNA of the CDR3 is TGTGCCAGCAGTTTTAGCCAGGCGATCACAGATACGCAGTATTTT. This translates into CASSFSQAITDTQYF.

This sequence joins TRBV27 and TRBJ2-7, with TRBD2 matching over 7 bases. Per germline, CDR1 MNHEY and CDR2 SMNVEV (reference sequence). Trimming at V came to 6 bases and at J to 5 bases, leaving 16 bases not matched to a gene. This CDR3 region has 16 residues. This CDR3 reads CASSQLTGTKGHEQYF. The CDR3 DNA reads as TGTGCCAGCAGCCAACTCACCGGGACTAAAGGACACGAGCAGTACTTC.

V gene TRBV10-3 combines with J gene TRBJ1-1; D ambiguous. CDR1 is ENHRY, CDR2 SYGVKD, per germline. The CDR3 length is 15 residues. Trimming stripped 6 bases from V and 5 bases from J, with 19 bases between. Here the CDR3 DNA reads TGTGCCATCAGGGAGACACCTTGGCTTCTGACTGAAGCTTTCTTT. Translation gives CAIRETPWLLTEAFF.

The CDR3 DNA is TGTGCCAGCAGTTTAACCGGGTATAGCAATCAGCCCCAGCATTTT. It translates to CASSLTGYSNQPQHF. The genes are TRBV12-3 or TRBV12-4 and TRBJ1-5; D gene unclear. The CDR3 length is 15 residues. The V end was cut by 2 bases, the J end by 0 bases, with 8 bases between.

The CDR3 DNA is TGTGCTAGTGGTTTGGTGACCCATTCACCCCTCCACTTT. This translates into CASGLVTHSPLHF. The chain links TRBV12-5 to TRBJ1-6; D uncertain. The CDR3 loop spans 13 amino acids. Germline CDR1 is LGHNT and CDR2 is FRNRAP. V lost 0 bases and J lost 8, with 5 bases in between.

In nucleotides, the CDR3 is TGCGCCAGCAGCAATCCGGGACAGAGATTTGGGGAGCAGTACTTC. Translated: CASSNPGQRFGEQYF. This chain uses TRBV5-1 with TRBJ2-7; TRBD1 matches 7 bases. CDR3 length: 15 residues. The germline gives CDR1 SGHRS, CDR2 YFSETQ. V trimming: 4 bases; J trimming: 7 bases; junction bases outside the gene matches: 14.

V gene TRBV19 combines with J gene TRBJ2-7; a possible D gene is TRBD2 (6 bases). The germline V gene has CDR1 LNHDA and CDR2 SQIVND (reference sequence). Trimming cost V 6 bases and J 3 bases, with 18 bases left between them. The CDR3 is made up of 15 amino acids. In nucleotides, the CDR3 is TGTGCCAGTAGCAACACCGGGACTCAAGACTACGAGCAGTACTTC. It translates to CASSNTGTQDYEQYF.

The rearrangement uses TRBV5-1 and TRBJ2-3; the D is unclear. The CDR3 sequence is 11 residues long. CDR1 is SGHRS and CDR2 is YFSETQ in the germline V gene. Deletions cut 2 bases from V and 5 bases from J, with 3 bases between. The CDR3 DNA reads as TGCGCCAGCAGCTTTGGAGATACGCAGTATTTT. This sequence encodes CASSFGDTQYF.